This record looks at one T cell receptor (beta chain) sequence and its context. This sample is drawn from a study of blood T cell repertoires in COVID-19. Study at large: Whether acute or convalescent, the COVID-19 samples came from the United States, Italy and Spain. PBMCs, B-cell-depleted T cells, or T cells provided the cDNA or gDNA that made up the material.

Per the original data handling: The authors estimated nucleated cell counts from reference gene primer amplification. Sequenced by immunoSEQ multiplex PCR; TCRdb stores in-frame clones only, minus some. Clone size and V and J calls were adopted from that table, with D and trimming inferred from the DNA. The data contain fewer than 200,000 clones, around four fifths of them singletons. Deletions cut 5 bases from V and 0 bases from J, with 14 bases between. There are 16 residues in the CDR3. The germline V gene encodes CDR1 SGHNT and CDR2 YENEEA. V and J are TRBV11-3 and TRBJ2-4; no definite D call. Sequencing was done on a sample of peripheral blood. The TCR sequence derives from an older man with acute or convalescent COVID-19. CDR3 sequence: CASSGPDTLAKNIQYF. The CDR3 nucleotides read TGTGCCAGCAGCGGTCCCGACACCTTAGCCAAAAACATTCAGTACTTC.